The text below deals with one T cell receptor beta chain. In the same sample, other DNA sequences code for this CDR3. Authors' data handling: Using reference gene primer amplification, nucleated cell counts were estimated. Data came from immunoSEQ multiplex PCR; TCRdb stores just in-frame clones and leaves some out. V, J and clone size are taken as reported in that table, and D and trimming were inferred from the DNA itself. The data contain roughly 340,000 clones, around 89% of them singletons. V shed 5 bases and J shed 7 bases, with 9 bases lying between them. The CDR3 runs to 13 residues. Germline loops: CDR1 SEHNR, CDR2 FQNEAQ (reference sequence). This specimen comes from a study of blood T cell repertoires in COVID-19. As for the study in general: The analysed material was cDNA or gDNA that came from T cells, B-cell-depleted T cells, or PBMCs.

The TCR was taken from a man between 18 and 35 years old who had recovered from COVID-19. Sequenced input: PBMCs or T cells enriched from blood (not recorded which). The chain combines TRBV7-9 with TRBJ1-6, with a weak D call TRBD1 (5 bases). The CDR3 DNA sequence: TGTGCCAGCAGCGGGGCGGGAAATTCACCCCTCCACTTT. Its translation: CASSGAGNSPLHF.